This T cell receptor (beta chain) is from a study of graft-versus-host responses after intestinal transplantation. In the study overall: Induction using anti-thymocyte globulin, followed by tacrolimus and steroids for 3 to 4 years, was given to all recipients. Overall study findings and caveats: Peak levels of circulating GvH clones tracked with early post-transplant HvG declines. Individuals who had graft-donor T cell macrochimerism had allografts that showed high graft-versus-host to host-versus-graft clonal ratios.

This CDR3 is built from 15 residues. The V gene lost 3 bases and the J gene lost 1 base, with 12 bases spanning the gap. From germline, CDR1 is MDHEN and CDR2 SYDVKM. Assay used: immunoSEQ multiplex PCR; TCRdb lists only in-frame clones, some missing. In the table there are tens of thousands of clones, less than 95% of which are singletons. Regarding this clone: The antigen remains undetermined.

The specimen was unstimulated CD4+ T cells sorted from spleen or lymph node cells, collected before transplant. The chain has TRBV28 and TRBJ1-1; no clear D gene. This clonotype was sampled from a human donor who was the organ donor for an intestinal transplant. This CDR3 reads CASSFPEAGNTEAFF. The CDR3 DNA reads TGTGCCAGCAGTTTCCCTGAGGCCGGGAACACTGAAGCTTTCTTT. Complete variable domain (other parts from reference TRBV28 and TRBJ1-1): DVKVTQSSRYLVKRTGEKVFLECVQDMDHENMFWYRQDPGLGLRLIYFSYDVKMKEKGDIPEGYSVSREKKERFSLILESASTNQTSMYLCASSFPEAGNTEAFFGQGTRLTVV.